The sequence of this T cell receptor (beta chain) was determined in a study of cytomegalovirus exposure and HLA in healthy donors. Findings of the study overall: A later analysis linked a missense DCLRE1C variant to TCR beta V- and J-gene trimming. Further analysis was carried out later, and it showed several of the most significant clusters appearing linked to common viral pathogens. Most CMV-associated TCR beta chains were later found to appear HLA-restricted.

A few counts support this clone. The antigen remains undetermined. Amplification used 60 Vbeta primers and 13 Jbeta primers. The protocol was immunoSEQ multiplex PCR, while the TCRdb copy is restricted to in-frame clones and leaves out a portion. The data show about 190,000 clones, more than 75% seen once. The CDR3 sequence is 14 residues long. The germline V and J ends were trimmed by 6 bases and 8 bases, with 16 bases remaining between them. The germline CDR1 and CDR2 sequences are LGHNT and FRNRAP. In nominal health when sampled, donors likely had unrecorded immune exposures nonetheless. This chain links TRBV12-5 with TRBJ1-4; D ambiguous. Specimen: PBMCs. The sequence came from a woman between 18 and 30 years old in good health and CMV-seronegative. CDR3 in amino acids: CASGTSGFEEKLFF. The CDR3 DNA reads TGTGCTAGTGGAACCTCGGGGTTCGAGGAAAAACTGTTTTTT. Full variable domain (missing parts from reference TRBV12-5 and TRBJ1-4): DARVTQTPRHKVTEMGQEVTMRCQPILGHNTVFWYRQTMMQGLELLAYFRNRAPLDDSGMPKDRFSAEMPDATLATLKIQPSEPRDSAVYFCASGTSGFEEKLFFGSGTQLSVL.